This passage covers 26 T cell receptor beta chains from one sample sequenced in a study of cytomegalovirus exposure and HLA in healthy donors. The assay was immunoSEQ multiplex PCR, and TCRdb's table has in-frame clones only and misses some. The table lists roughly 220,000 clones, just over 90% of them singletons. Sequenced: PBMCs. The receptors here all came from a woman between 18 and 30 years old in good health and CMV-seronegative.

V is TRBV18 and J is TRBJ2-7, with 13 nucleotides matching TRBD2. Germline-derived CDR1 and CDR2 are KGHSH and LQKENI. There are 19 residues in the CDR3. Germline trimming cut 4 bases from V and 3 bases from J; bases unmatched to any gene: 15. The CDR3 DNA reads as TGTGCCAGCTCACGAGCAACGTGGCCGGGGACTAGCGGGGACTACGAGCAGTACTTC. Translated: CASSRATWPGTSGDYEQYF.

V gene TRBV18 combines with J gene TRBJ2-7; D is unclear. The V end lost 5 bases, the J end lost 0 bases, and 11 bases lay between the germline ends. This CDR3 spans 14 amino acids. Germline loops: CDR1 KGHSH, CDR2 LQKENI. CDR3 loop: CASSSGGLSYEQYF. The CDR3 nucleotides are TGTGCCAGCTCATCAGGTGGTCTCTCCTACGAGCAGTACTTC.

V usage is TRBV7-8 and J usage is TRBJ1-1; 10 bases are a match to TRBD1. Germline trimming cut 6 bases from V and 10 bases from J; bases unmatched to any gene: 8. This CDR3 has 13 residues. CDR1 is SGHVS, CDR2 FQNEAQ, per germline. CDR3 sequence (DNA): TGTGCCAGCAGTCAACTGGACAGGGGGACAGCTTTCTTT. Its translation: CASSQLDRGTAFF.

V and J are TRBV28 and TRBJ2-7; D possibly corresponds to TRBD1 (6 bases). In germline, CDR1 is MDHEN, CDR2 SYDVKM. The CDR3 is made up of 14 amino acids. V shed 6 bases and J shed 3 bases, with 15 bases lying between them. The CDR3 sequence: CASRPTGSVYEQYF. The CDR3 DNA sequence: TGTGCCAGCAGGCCGACAGGATCGGTCTACGAGCAGTACTTC.

The V call is TRBV6-5, the J call TRBJ2-2, with D perhaps TRBD2 (6 bases). This CDR3 comprises 13 residues. CDR1 and CDR2 from the germline V gene are MNHEY and SVGAGI. Trimming cost V 4 bases and J 6 bases, with 9 bases left between them. As DNA, the CDR3 is TGTGCCAGCAGTTGGCGGGGAGCCGGGGAGCTGTTTTTT. Encoded protein: CASSWRGAGELFF.

The V call is TRBV2, the J call TRBJ2-6; 8 positions match TRBD1. V lost 8 bases, J lost 1 base, and 4 bases stayed unmatched. This CDR3 has 15 residues. The germline CDR1 and CDR2 sequences are SNHLY and FYNNEI. CDR3 in DNA: TGTGCCAGCGGCCAGGGGGCGTCTGGGGCCAACGTCCTGACTTTC. Its protein product is CASGQGASGANVLTF.

This sequence joins TRBV7-8 and TRBJ2-1, with 8 nucleotides matching TRBD2. Germline V gene data show CDR1 as SGHVS and CDR2 as FQNEAQ. The CDR3 loop spans 15 amino acids. With 8 bases clipped from V and 0 bases from J, the junction kept 6 bases outside the gene matches. Here the CDR3 reads CASAAGAGSYNEQFF. CDR3 nucleotides: TGTGCCAGCGCAGCGGGAGCGGGCTCCTACAATGAGCAGTTCTTC.

The sample holds one count of this clone. The V and J genes are TRBV5-1 and TRBJ1-1; D may be TRBD1 (6 bases). The V end was cut by 4 bases, the J end by 1 base, with 14 bases between. Germline V gene lookup returns CDR1 SGHRS and CDR2 YFSETQ. The CDR3 length is 15 residues. The chain's CDR3 is CASSTTGTRNTEAFF. The DNA of the CDR3 is TGCGCCAGCAGCACAACCGGGACAAGGAACACTGAAGCTTTCTTT.

This clone was detected only once. This sequence joins TRBV19 and TRBJ1-2; D is unclear. This CDR3 comprises 15 residues. The V end lost 8 bases, the J end lost 2 bases, and 18 bases lay between the germline ends. From germline, CDR1 is LNHDA and CDR2 SQIVND (reference sequence). Written as DNA, the CDR3 is TGTGCCAGTCGAGCTCGGGGAGGAATCAACTATGGCTACACCTTC. Protein: CASRARGGINYGYTF.

The V gene is TRBV7-9, the J gene TRBJ2-7, with 9 bases identical to TRBD2. The CDR3 extends over 14 amino acids. Germline V gene lookup returns CDR1 SEHNR and CDR2 FQNEAQ (reference sequence). Trimming removed 5 bases from V and 3 bases from J; junction bases left unmatched: 5. CDR3 amino acids: CASSPGTSSYEQYF. The CDR3 bases are TGTGCCAGCAGCCCCGGGACTAGCAGCTACGAGCAGTACTTC.

The chain combines TRBV19 with TRBJ1-1, with D perhaps TRBD1 (6 bases). Per the germline V gene, CDR1 is LNHDA and CDR2 is SQIVND (reference sequence). CDR3 length equals 15 residues. Deletions cut 10 bases from V and 0 bases from J, with 18 bases between. CDR3 residues: CATALGQYMNTEAFF. The CDR3 coding sequence is TGTGCCACCGCACTTGGACAGTACATGAACACTGAAGCTTTCTTT. Filled out from reference TRBV19 and TRBJ1-1, the complete variable domain reads DGGITQSPKYLFRKEGQNVTLSCEQNLNHDAMYWYRQDPGQGLRLIYYSQIVNDFQKGDIAEGYSVSREKKESFPLTVTSAQKNPTAFYLCATALGQYMNTEAFFGQGTRLTVV.

This clone was detected once. The gene calls are TRBV28 and TRBJ2-2; D not certain. The CDR3 is made up of 13 amino acids. CDR1 is MDHEN, CDR2 SYDVKM, per germline. V dropped 7 bases and J dropped 1 base, with 7 bases sitting between them. CDR3 sequence reads: CASKLGNTGELFF. Here the CDR3 DNA reads TGTGCCAGCAAACTCGGGAACACCGGGGAGCTGTTTTTT.

This sequence joins TRBV28 and TRBJ1-5; 8 nucleotides line up with TRBD1. CDR3 length equals 15 residues. The trim removed 3 bases at V and 4 bases at J, leaving 5 bases unmatched. Germline CDR1 reads MDHEN; CDR2 reads SYDVKM. The CDR3 DNA follows: TGTGCCAGCAGTTTGGCAGGGGGCGCGAATCAGCCCCAGCATTTT. This codes for CASSLAGGANQPQHF.

This chain uses TRBV9 with TRBJ2-7; maybe TRBD2 (6 bases). Trimming pared 0 bases from V and 6 bases from J, leaving 10 bases between. This CDR3 has 13 amino acids. CDR1 and CDR2 (germline): SGDLS, YYNGEE. The CDR3 loop is CASSVALGGEQYF. The CDR3 region has the DNA TGTGCCAGCAGCGTAGCTTTGGGGGGCGAGCAGTACTTC.

The CDR3 DNA follows: TGTGCTCAGCCCGGAGGAGCCCACATAGGTACGCAGTATTTT. Residues: CAQPGGAHIGTQYF. The chain uses TRBV19 and TRBJ2-3; D is possibly TRBD2 (5 bases). This CDR3 is 14 amino acids long. Germline CDR1 is LNHDA and CDR2 is SQIVND (reference sequence).

The chain combines TRBV29-1 with TRBJ1-4, with D maybe TRBD1 (5 bases). V shed 7 bases and J shed 3 bases, with 12 bases lying between them. CDR1 is SQVTM and CDR2 is ANQGSEA in the germline V gene. The CDR3 runs 13 residues. The CDR3: CSARQSSNEKLFF. The CDR3 nucleotides are TGCAGCGCTCGACAGAGTTCTAATGAAAAACTGTTTTTT.

CDR3 loop: CASSNRGNNSPLHF. The CDR3 DNA reads TGTGCCAGCAGTAACAGGGGGAATAATTCACCCCTCCACTTT. This chain connects TRBV6-5 to TRBJ1-6; 8 positions match TRBD1. This CDR3 has 14 amino acids. Unmatched junction bases numbered 2, after V lost 5 bases and J lost 5 bases. The germline CDR1 and CDR2 sequences are MNHEY and SVGAGI.

V gene TRBV28 combines with J gene TRBJ1-1; D remains ambiguous. The CDR3 is 11 amino acids. Germline V lookup: CDR1 MDHEN, CDR2 SYDVKM. V dropped 2 bases and J dropped 11 bases, with 9 bases sitting between them. This CDR3 reads CASSLPAEAFF. In DNA form, the CDR3 reads TGTGCCAGCAGTTTACCCGCCGAGGCTTTCTTT.

This chain joins TRBV14 and TRBJ1-2; D is uncertain. V dropped 0 bases and J dropped 10 bases, with 9 bases sitting between them. This CDR3 comprises 12 residues. Germline V gene lookup returns CDR1 SGHDN and CDR2 FVKESK. CDR3 amino acids: CASSQESTPYTF. DNA of the CDR3: TGTGCCAGCAGCCAAGAGTCCACACCCTACACCTTC.

The chain joins TRBV29-1 to TRBJ2-7, with D possibly being TRBD1 (5 bases). Trimming shortened V by 3 bases and J by 1 base, and 10 bases separated the two germline ends. Germline V gene lookup returns CDR1 SQVTM and CDR2 ANQGSEA. The CDR3 length is 13 residues. In nucleotides, the CDR3 is TGCAGCGTTGAGCAGGGCGAATCCTACGAGCAGTACTTC. The encoded protein is CSVEQGESYEQYF.

The gene calls are TRBV5-1 and TRBJ1-1; 7 bases are shared with TRBD1. Germline V gene sequence: CDR1 SGHRS, CDR2 YFSETQ. Trimming cost V 3 bases and J 1 base; bases outside gene matches: 3. The CDR3 has 14 residues. The CDR3 spells CASSWDSTNTEAFF. The DNA of the CDR3 is TGCGCCAGCAGCTGGGACAGCACGAACACTGAAGCTTTCTTT.

The V and J genes are TRBV27 and TRBJ1-5, with 8 bases that match TRBD1. With V trimmed by 5 bases and J by 8 bases, 14 bases remained unmatched. This CDR3 spans 16 amino acids. CDR1 MNHEY and CDR2 SMNVEV come from the germline V gene (reference sequence). Here the CDR3 DNA reads TGTGCCAGCAGTCGCCTGACCGGACAGGGCGGGGAGCCCCAGCATTTT. Translation: CASSRLTGQGGEPQHF.

About this clone itself: Other DNA sequences in the sample encode the same CDR3. The chain's CDR3 is CSVEEGGNTEAFF. CDR3 DNA: TGCAGCGTTGAAGAAGGAGGGAACACTGAAGCTTTCTTT. The chain is built from TRBV29-1 and TRBJ1-1; no clear D. Germline CDR1 and CDR2: SQVTM and ANQGSEA. The CDR3 extends over 13 amino acids. V lost 0 bases, J lost 1 base, and 6 bases lay in between.

The chain couples TRBV27 to TRBJ2-7, with D maybe TRBD2 (6 bases). CDR1 is MNHEY, CDR2 SMNVEV, per germline (reference sequence). With 1 base removed from V and 0 bases from J, the gap between germline ends came to 10 bases. The CDR3 is 15 amino acids. CDR3 DNA: TGTGCCAGCAGTTTATTGGGACTTTTCTCCTACGAGCAGTACTTC. Its translation is CASSLLGLFSYEQYF.

The V and J genes are TRBV7-9 and TRBJ2-1; 8 bases map to TRBD2. Unmatched junction bases numbered 15, after V lost 7 bases and J lost 1 base. This CDR3 is 18 amino acids long. In germline, CDR1 is SEHNR, CDR2 FQNEAQ (reference sequence). The CDR3 DNA sequence: TGTGCCAGCACCCTTCCTGGGGGCGGGAGGACTTCCTACAATGAGCAGTTCTTC. Protein sequence: CASTLPGGGRTSYNEQFF.

The chain is built from TRBV5-1 and TRBJ2-3, with TRBD2 identical over 12 bases. The CDR3 is made up of 16 amino acids. Germline V gives CDR1 SGHRS, CDR2 YFSETQ. With 3 bases clipped from V and 2 bases from J, the junction kept 4 bases outside the gene matches. In DNA, the CDR3 is TGCGCCAGCAGCTACCGGACTAGCGGGACCACAGATACGCAGTATTTT. It yields the protein CASSYRTSGTTDTQYF.